This TCR beta chain was retrieved from a study of blood T cell repertoires in COVID-19. About the study: The United States, Italy and Spain were the sources of the acute and convalescent COVID-19 samples.

V lost 4 bases to trimming and J lost 6 bases; unmatched junction nucleotides: 15. CDR1 and CDR2 (germline): MNHNS, SASEGT. The CDR3 spans 16 residues. Profiling relied on immunoSEQ multiplex PCR, and the TCRdb table lists in-frame clones only, not all of them. The sample shows approximately 190,000 clones, around 80% of them seen only once. V gene TRBV6-1 combines with J gene TRBJ2-7, with 7 nucleotides matching TRBD1. Sequencing used peripheral blood. This receptor was identified in a young man with active or convalescent COVID-19. CDR3 nucleotide sequence: TGTGCCAGCAGTGGCGTGGACGAGGGGGCGCATCTCGAGCAGTACTTC. This gives the protein CASSGVDEGAHLEQYF.